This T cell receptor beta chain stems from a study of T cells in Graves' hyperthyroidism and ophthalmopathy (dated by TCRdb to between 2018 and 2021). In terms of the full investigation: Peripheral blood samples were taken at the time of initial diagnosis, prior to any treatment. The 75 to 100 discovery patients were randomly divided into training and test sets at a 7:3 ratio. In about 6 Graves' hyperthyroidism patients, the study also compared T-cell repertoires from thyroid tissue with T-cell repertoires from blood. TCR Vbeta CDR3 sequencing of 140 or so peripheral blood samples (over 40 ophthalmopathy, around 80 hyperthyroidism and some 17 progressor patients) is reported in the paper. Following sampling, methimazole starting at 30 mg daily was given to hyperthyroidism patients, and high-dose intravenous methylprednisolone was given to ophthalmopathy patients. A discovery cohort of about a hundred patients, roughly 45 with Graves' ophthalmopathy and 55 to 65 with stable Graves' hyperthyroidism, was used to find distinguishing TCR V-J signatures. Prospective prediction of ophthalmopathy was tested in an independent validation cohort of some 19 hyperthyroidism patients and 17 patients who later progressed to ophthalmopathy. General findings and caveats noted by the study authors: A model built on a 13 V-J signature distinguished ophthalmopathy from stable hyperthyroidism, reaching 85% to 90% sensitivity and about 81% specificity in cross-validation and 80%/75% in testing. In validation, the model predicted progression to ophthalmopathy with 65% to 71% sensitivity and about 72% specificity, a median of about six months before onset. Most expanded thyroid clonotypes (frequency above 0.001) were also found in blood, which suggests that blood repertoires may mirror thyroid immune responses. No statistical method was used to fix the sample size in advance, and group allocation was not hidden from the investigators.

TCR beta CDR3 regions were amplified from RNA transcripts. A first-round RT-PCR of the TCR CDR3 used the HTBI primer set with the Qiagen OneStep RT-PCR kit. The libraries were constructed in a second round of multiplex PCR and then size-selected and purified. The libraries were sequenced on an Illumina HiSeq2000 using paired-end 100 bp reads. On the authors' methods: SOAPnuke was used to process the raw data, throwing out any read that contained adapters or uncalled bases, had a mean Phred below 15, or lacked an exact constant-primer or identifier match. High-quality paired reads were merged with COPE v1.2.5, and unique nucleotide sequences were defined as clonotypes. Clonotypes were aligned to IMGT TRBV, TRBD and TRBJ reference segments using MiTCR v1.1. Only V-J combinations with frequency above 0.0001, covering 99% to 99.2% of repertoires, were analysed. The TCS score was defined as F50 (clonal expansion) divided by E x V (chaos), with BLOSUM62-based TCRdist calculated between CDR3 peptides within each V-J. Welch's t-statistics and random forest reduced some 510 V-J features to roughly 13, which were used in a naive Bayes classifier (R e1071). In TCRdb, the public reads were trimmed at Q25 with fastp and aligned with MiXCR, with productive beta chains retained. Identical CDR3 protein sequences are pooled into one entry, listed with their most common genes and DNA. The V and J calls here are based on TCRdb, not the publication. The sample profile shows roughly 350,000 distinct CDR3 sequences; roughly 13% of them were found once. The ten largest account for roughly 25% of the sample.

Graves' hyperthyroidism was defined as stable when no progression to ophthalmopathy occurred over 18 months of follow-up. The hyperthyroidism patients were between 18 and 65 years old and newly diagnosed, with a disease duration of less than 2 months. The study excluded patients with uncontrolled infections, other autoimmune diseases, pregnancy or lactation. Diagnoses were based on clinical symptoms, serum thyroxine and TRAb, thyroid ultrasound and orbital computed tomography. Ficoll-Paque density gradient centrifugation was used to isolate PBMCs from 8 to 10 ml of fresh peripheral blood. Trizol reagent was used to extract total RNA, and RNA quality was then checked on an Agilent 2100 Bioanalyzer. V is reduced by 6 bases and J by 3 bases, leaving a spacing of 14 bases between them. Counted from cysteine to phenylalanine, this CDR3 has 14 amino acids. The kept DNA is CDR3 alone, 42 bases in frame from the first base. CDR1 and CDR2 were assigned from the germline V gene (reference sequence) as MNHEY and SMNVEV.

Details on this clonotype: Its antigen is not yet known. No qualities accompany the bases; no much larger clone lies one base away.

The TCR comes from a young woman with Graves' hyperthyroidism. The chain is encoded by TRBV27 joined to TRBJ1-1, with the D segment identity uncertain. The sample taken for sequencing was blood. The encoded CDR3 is CASSPSGRHTEAFF. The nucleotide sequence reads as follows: TGTGCCAGCAGCCCTTCCGGACGGCACACTGAAGCTTTCTTT.